These T cell receptor beta chains were read from a single sample in a study of blood T cells in healthy people across ages. TCRdb reprocessed the 5' RACE reads with MiXCR, giving one entry per CDR3 protein. The sample lists about 560,000 distinct CDR3 sequences; over 25% were seen once. This sample also appeared in a second study, on T cells of mothers and their children.

What was sequenced was blood. The receptors originated from a boy between 2 and 15 years old in good health. The CDR3 runs from the conserved cysteine through the conserved F or W.

j_call: TRBJ2-4
v_call: TRBV7-3
cdr3_length: 20
cdr3_aa: CASSLQPGLEAGEGKNIQYF

j_call: TRBJ2-7
v_call: TRBV18
cdr3_length: 15
cdr3_aa: CASSPWTSGIYEQYF

j_call: TRBJ2-2
v_call: TRBV10-2
cdr3_length: 18
cdr3_aa: CASTAASGAFANTGELFF

j_call: TRBJ2-7
v_call: TRBV15
cdr3_length: 15
cdr3_aa: CATSRPRGPAYEQYF

j_call: TRBJ2-1
v_call: TRBV7-9
cdr3_length: 14
cdr3_aa: CASSYGLGDNEQFF

j_call: TRBJ2-3
v_call: TRBV21-1
cdr3_length: 15
cdr3_aa: CASSARRQPTDTQYF

j_call: TRBJ2-7
v_call: TRBV4-2
cdr3_length: 17
cdr3_aa: CASSQVLMGGHSYEQYF

j_call: TRBJ1-5
v_call: TRBV15
cdr3_length: 13
cdr3_aa: CATSRDLRQPQHF

j_call: TRBJ1-2
v_call: TRBV3-1
cdr3_length: 15
cdr3_aa: CASSSNRDPNYGYTF

j_call: TRBJ1-1
v_call: TRBV12-3/TRBV12-4
cdr3_length: 14
cdr3_aa: CASSSSGGDTEAFF

j_call: TRBJ2-2
v_call: TRBV7-2
cdr3_length: 14
cdr3_aa: CASSLGQLTGELFF

j_call: TRBJ2-1
v_call: TRBV7-6
cdr3_length: 15
cdr3_aa: CASSLVASGYNEQFF

j_call: TRBJ1-1
v_call: TRBV18
cdr3_length: 16
cdr3_aa: CASSPPVGAVNTEAFF

j_call: TRBJ1-1
v_call: TRBV7-9
cdr3_length: 14
cdr3_aa: CASSFPTNGTEAFF

j_call: TRBJ2-5
v_call: TRBV11-2
cdr3_length: 16
cdr3_aa: CASSPLLLAGQETQYF

j_call: TRBJ2-7
v_call: TRBV4-3
cdr3_length: 13
cdr3_aa: CASSQETGAEQYF

j_call: TRBJ2-1
v_call: TRBV20-1
cdr3_length: 10
cdr3_aa: CSARTNEQFF

j_call: TRBJ2-1
v_call: TRBV20-1
cdr3_length: 17
cdr3_aa: CSARDLRGRGSYNEQFF

j_call: TRBJ2-5
v_call: TRBV12-3/TRBV12-4
cdr3_length: 15
cdr3_aa: CASSDEGGTQETQYF

j_call: TRBJ2-1
v_call: TRBV12-3/TRBV12-4
cdr3_length: 15
cdr3_aa: CASSPAASGKGEQFF

j_call: TRBJ2-2
v_call: TRBV12-3/TRBV12-4
cdr3_length: 14
cdr3_aa: CASSFGGFAGELFF

j_call: TRBJ2-3
v_call: TRBV5-1
cdr3_length: 15
cdr3_aa: CASSQRGSGTDTQYF

j_call: TRBJ1-2
v_call: TRBV19
cdr3_length: 14
cdr3_aa: CASSTGTGGYGYTF

j_call: TRBJ1-1
v_call: TRBV7-3
cdr3_length: 13
cdr3_aa: CASSFGQDTEAFF

j_call: TRBJ1-2
v_call: TRBV29-1
cdr3_length: 13
cdr3_aa: CSVERHFNYGYTF

j_call: TRBJ1-1
v_call: TRBV30
cdr3_length: 13
cdr3_aa: CAWSWQENTEAFF

j_call: TRBJ1-2
v_call: TRBV6-6
cdr3_length: 13
cdr3_aa: CASRAQGADGYTF

j_call: TRBJ2-4
v_call: TRBV12-5
cdr3_length: 19
cdr3_aa: CASGLLGTGSLLAKNIQYF

j_call: TRBJ2-2
v_call: TRBV6-1
cdr3_length: 14
cdr3_aa: CASKRGQDAGELFF

j_call: TRBJ1-1
v_call: TRBV7-2
cdr3_length: 15
cdr3_aa: CASSGGSGFGTEAFF

j_call: TRBJ2-7
v_call: TRBV29-1
cdr3_length: 13
cdr3_aa: CSVTKGTSYEQYF

j_call: TRBJ2-2
v_call: TRBV18
cdr3_length: 15
cdr3_aa: CVSSTTTGNTGELFF

j_call: TRBJ2-1
v_call: TRBV20-1
cdr3_length: 14
cdr3_aa: CSAGRRGFYNEQFF

j_call: TRBJ1-5
v_call: TRBV12-3/TRBV12-4
cdr3_length: 16
cdr3_aa: CASSFGVTGGNQPQHF

j_call: TRBJ2-5
v_call: TRBV15
cdr3_length: 15
cdr3_aa: CATSRDPGHQETQYF

j_call: TRBJ1-5
v_call: TRBV12-3/TRBV12-4
cdr3_length: 16
cdr3_aa: CASSSSGQTSNQPQHF

j_call: TRBJ2-3
v_call: TRBV7-2
cdr3_length: 15
cdr3_aa: CASSLSAGYTDTQYF

j_call: TRBJ2-5
v_call: TRBV20-1
cdr3_length: 16
cdr3_aa: CSARDTRGSDGETQYF

j_call: TRBJ2-1
v_call: TRBV4-1
cdr3_length: 16
cdr3_aa: CASSQVPRGTNNEQFF

j_call: TRBJ2-2
v_call: TRBV29-1
cdr3_length: 15
cdr3_aa: CSVDSGTTNTGELFF

j_call: NA
v_call: TRBV7-9
cdr3_length: 12
cdr3_aa: CASRFTHYEQFF

j_call: TRBJ1-4
v_call: TRBV12-3/TRBV12-4
cdr3_length: 16
cdr3_aa: CASSSTRTVGGEKLFF

j_call: TRBJ2-7
v_call: TRBV7-7
cdr3_length: 13
cdr3_aa: CASSYSPRDEQYF

j_call: TRBJ2-7
v_call: TRBV29-1
cdr3_length: 15
cdr3_aa: CSVQGRAGETYEQYF

j_call: TRBJ1-5
v_call: TRBV30
cdr3_length: 14
cdr3_aa: CAWSLGQGNQPQHF

j_call: TRBJ1-3
v_call: TRBV12-3/TRBV12-4
cdr3_length: 14
cdr3_aa: CASSLSASGNTIYF

j_call: TRBJ1-6
v_call: TRBV5-1
cdr3_length: 14
cdr3_aa: CASSLDYRDSPLHF

j_call: TRBJ1-1
v_call: TRBV6-6
cdr3_length: 15
cdr3_aa: CASSPETQGYTEAFF

j_call: TRBJ1-6
v_call: TRBV4-2
cdr3_length: 18
cdr3_aa: CASSQPKPIGAKDSPLHF

j_call: TRBJ1-3
v_call: TRBV6-5
cdr3_length: 14
cdr3_aa: CASSRTYSGNTIYF

j_call: TRBJ2-4
v_call: TRBV18
cdr3_length: 14
cdr3_aa: CASSPPAGGGIQYF

j_call: TRBJ2-6
v_call: TRBV4-1
cdr3_length: 15
cdr3_aa: CASNLRFSGANVLTF

j_call: TRBJ1-1
v_call: TRBV10-3
cdr3_length: 14
cdr3_aa: CAISGGQAWTEAFF

j_call: TRBJ2-3
v_call: TRBV5-1
cdr3_length: 17
cdr3_aa: CASSFDPGTPSTDTQYF

j_call: TRBJ1-5
v_call: TRBV27
cdr3_length: 19
cdr3_aa: CARIHRPGQGVYSNQPQHF

j_call: TRBJ2-1
v_call: TRBV6-5
cdr3_length: 15
cdr3_aa: CASSPDRVPYNEQFF

j_call: TRBJ1-1
v_call: TRBV5-1
cdr3_length: 14
cdr3_aa: CASSSYRRNTEAFF